The clone carrying this T cell receptor beta chain was seen just once. Its antigen remains unidentified. These data come from a study of blood T cells in healthy people across ages. With a J-beta primer mix and a sample-barcoded 5' primer, a second PCR ran 7 to 11 cycles. TCRdb reanalysed the 5' RACE reads using MiXCR and keeps one entry per CDR3 protein. The sample lists some 1.5 million distinct CDR3 sequences, roughly 43% seen once, with 4% in the top ten. Trimming cost V 6 bases and J 5 bases; bases outside gene matches: 10. The germline CDR1 and CDR2 sequences are KGHSH and LQKENI. The CDR3 consists of 15 residues. Findings and caveats of the study: A conclusive naive versus antigen-experienced comparison was prevented by the unsorted PBMCs.

The TCR sequence derives from a woman between 18 and 29 years old in good health. Source material: blood. The genes are TRBV18 and TRBJ1-1; 9 nucleotides align to TRBD1. CDR3 bases: TGTGCCAGCTCCCCAGAGACAGGGGGATTGACTGAAGCTTTCTTT. It is translated as CASSPETGGLTEAFF.